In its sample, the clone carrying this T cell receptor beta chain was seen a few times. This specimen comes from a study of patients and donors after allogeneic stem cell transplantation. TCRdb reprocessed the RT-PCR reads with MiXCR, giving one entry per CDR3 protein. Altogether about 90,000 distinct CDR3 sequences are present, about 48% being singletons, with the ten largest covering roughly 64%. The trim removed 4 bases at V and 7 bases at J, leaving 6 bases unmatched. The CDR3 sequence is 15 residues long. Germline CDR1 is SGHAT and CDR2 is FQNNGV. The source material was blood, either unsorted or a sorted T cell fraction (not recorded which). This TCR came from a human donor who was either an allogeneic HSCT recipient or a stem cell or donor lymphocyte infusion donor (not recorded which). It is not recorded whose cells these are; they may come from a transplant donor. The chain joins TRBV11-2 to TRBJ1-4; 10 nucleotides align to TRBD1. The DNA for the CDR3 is TGTGCCAGCAGCTCTCGGACAGGGGGTACTGAAAAACTGTTTTTT. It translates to CASSSRTGGTEKLFF.